The 30 T cell receptor beta chains below come from one sample, sequenced in a study of a mutant IDH1 vaccine in newly diagnosed glioma. Indicated time point: week 5, during vaccination. The vaccine gave 300 ug of a 20-mer mutant IDH1 peptide subcutaneously per dose. Antigens for these TCRs are unknown. Profiled with immunoSEQ multiplex PCR; TCRdb holds only in-frame clones, not every one. This table has roughly 34,000 clones, approximately 50% appearing once. The input for sequencing was PBMCs, taken from a glioma patient whose treatment included an IDH1 peptide vaccine. These TCRs come from a woman younger than 35 with glioma.

V gene TRBV13 combines with J gene TRBJ2-7; maybe TRBD1 (6 bases). Trimming pared 5 bases from V and 0 bases from J, leaving 14 bases between. The germline CDR1 and CDR2 sequences are PRHDT and FYEKMQ (reference sequence). The CDR3 is made up of 15 amino acids. CDR3 in amino acids: CASSIGTTGSYEQYF. The DNA of the CDR3 is TGTGCCAGCAGCATCGGAACGACAGGCTCCTACGAGCAGTACTTC. The full variable domain, its missing parts supplied by reference TRBV13 and TRBJ2-7, is AAGVIQSPRHLIKEKRETATLKCYPIPRHDTVYWYQQGPGQDPQFLISFYEKMQSDKGSIPDRFSAQQFSDYHSELNMSSLELGDSALYFCASSIGTTGSYEQYFGPGTRLTVT.

The chain has TRBV4-3 and TRBJ2-2; D uncertain. The CDR3 covers 16 residues. Trimming took 0 bases from V and 3 from J, leaving 11 bases between them. CDR1 and CDR2 from the germline V gene are LGHNA and YSLEER. The CDR3 loop reads CASSQERQLDTGELFF. CDR3 in DNA: TGCGCCAGCAGCCAAGAGAGGCAGTTGGACACCGGGGAGCTGTTTTTT.

The genes are TRBV30 and TRBJ2-3; D call uncertain. V was shortened by 0 bases and J by 5 bases, with 3 bases between the two germline ends. Germline V lookup: CDR1 GTSNPN, CDR2 SVGIG (reference sequence). The CDR3 is made up of 11 amino acids. CDR3 in DNA: TGTGCCTGGAGTGTTGGAGATACGCAGTATTTT. This gives the protein CAWSVGDTQYF.

The genes are TRBV21-1 and TRBJ2-7; the table calls TRBD1, which could not be checked here. TRBV21-1 is given as a pseudogene. The CDR3 length is 22 residues. CDR3 region: CASSKKEKAKGKDRRSSYEQYF. DNA for the CDR3: TGTGCCAGCAGCAAAAAAGAAAAAGCAAAAGGGAAGGACAGAAGGAGCTCCTACGAGCAGTACTTC.

A single count supports this clone. The chain couples TRBV19 to TRBJ2-2; 14 bases map to TRBD2. CDR3 length equals 17 residues. The J segment lost 5 bases and the V segment lost 7 bases, leaving 9 bases of the junction unmatched. The germline gives CDR1 LNHDA, CDR2 SQIVND (reference sequence). In DNA, the CDR3 is TGTGCCAGTATAGGGACTAGCGGGAGAAGGGGAACCGGGGAGCTGTTTTTT. Translated: CASIGTSGRRGTGELFF.

This chain joins TRBV15 and TRBJ1-1; 9 nucleotides align to TRBD1. V shed 5 bases, J shed 0 bases, and the junction held 10 bases outside the gene matches. The CDR3 is made up of 17 amino acids. The germline V gene encodes CDR1 LNHNV and CDR2 YYDKDF (reference sequence). The CDR3, as DNA: TGTGCCACCAGCCTCGGGACAGGGAGGGTAATGAACACTGAAGCTTTCTTT. Translation: CATSLGTGRVMNTEAFF.

This clone was seen more than once but under ten times. The V and J genes are TRBV25-1 and TRBJ2-7, with TRBD1 matching over 7 bases. The CDR3 consists of 17 residues. With 11 bases clipped from V and 0 bases from J, the junction kept 19 bases outside the gene matches. The germline gives CDR1 MGHDK, CDR2 SYGVNS. The CDR3 DNA sequence: TGTGCCTCGACAGGGCAGGGCACTACCCAAAACTCCTACGAGCAGTACTTC. It encodes CASTGQGTTQNSYEQYF.

The genes are TRBV7-2 and TRBJ1-5; unclear D gene. The CDR3 is made up of 13 amino acids. Trimming took 2 bases from V and 6 from J, leaving 8 bases between them. Germline V CDR1 and CDR2: SGHTA, FQGNSA. The CDR3 region is CASSLIGSQPQHF. The CDR3 DNA follows: TGTGCCAGCAGCTTAATCGGGAGTCAGCCCCAGCATTTT.

V usage is TRBV19 and J usage is TRBJ1-1, with TRBD1 as a possible D gene (5 bases). The V and J ends lost 6 bases and 8 bases respectively, with 22 bases between them. The CDR3 runs 15 residues. The germline V gene has CDR1 LNHDA and CDR2 SQIVND (reference sequence). The CDR3 sequence: CASRSSGGAGLEAFF. For the CDR3, the DNA is TGTGCCAGTAGGTCCTCGGGAGGGGCAGGGTTGGAAGCTTTCTTT.

V and J are TRBV11-3 and TRBJ2-2; no definite D call. Germline values: CDR1 SGHNT, CDR2 YENEEA. V was cut by 3 bases and J by 2 bases, with 4 bases left in between. CDR3 length: 13 amino acids. CDR3 amino acids: CASSFENTGELFF. In DNA, the CDR3 is TGTGCCAGCAGCTTCGAAAACACCGGGGAGCTGTTTTTT.

This clone was observed a handful of times. The chain is built from TRBV4-2 and TRBJ1-5; D is undetermined. CDR1 is LGHNA, CDR2 YNFKEQ, per germline. Trimming left V 4 bases short and J 3 bases short, with 7 bases between. The CDR3 runs to 13 residues. CDR3 sequence: CASSRRINQPQHF. The CDR3 nucleotides are TGTGCCAGCAGCCGCCGAATCAATCAGCCCCAGCATTTT.

This clone is categorized as medium-sized (0.01 to 0.1%). The rearrangement joins TRBV7-8 to TRBJ1-2, with unresolved D. Trimming took off 1 base at V and 6 bases at J, with 18 bases between the two ends. CDR3 length equals 16 residues. The germline gives CDR1 SGHVS, CDR2 FQNEAQ. The CDR3: CASSLGASPALDGYTF. DNA for the CDR3: TGTGCCAGCAGCTTAGGTGCCTCTCCCGCTTTGGATGGCTACACCTTC. Filled out from reference TRBV7-8 and TRBJ1-2, the complete variable domain reads GAGVSQSPRYKVAKRGQDVALRCDPISGHVSLFWYQQALGQGPEFLTYFQNEAQLDKSGLPSDRFFAERPEGSVSTLKIQRTQQEDSAVYLCASSLGASPALDGYTFGSGTRLTVV.

This clone was counted a few times. The chain combines TRBV14 with TRBJ1-2, with no clear D. Germline CDR1 and CDR2: SGHDN and FVKESK. V was trimmed by 0 bases and J by 1 base, leaving 3 bases between them. The CDR3 totals 13 residues. This chain's CDR3 is CASSQEFNYGYTF. DNA for the CDR3: TGTGCCAGCAGCCAAGAGTTTAACTATGGCTACACCTTC.

V usage is TRBV10-3 and J usage is TRBJ2-7; tentative D call: TRBD2 (6 bases). The CDR3 has 14 residues. The V end lost 6 bases, the J end lost 2 bases, and 14 bases lay between the germline ends. Germline CDR1 reads ENHRY; CDR2 reads SYGVKD. Here the CDR3 reads CAISGGKGTYEQYF. The CDR3 coding sequence is TGTGCCATCAGCGGCGGGAAAGGAACCTACGAGCAGTACTTC.

The rearrangement uses TRBV28 and TRBJ1-5; TRBD1 agrees at 7 bases. Germline CDR1 reads MDHEN; CDR2 reads SYDVKM. J was trimmed by 4 bases and V by 5 bases; bases with no gene match: 5. This CDR3 comprises 14 residues. The chain's CDR3 is CASSVGTDNQPQHF. CDR3 nucleotide sequence: TGTGCCAGCAGTGTCGGGACAGATAATCAGCCCCAGCATTTT.

This chain joins TRBV7-6 and TRBJ1-5; D is possibly TRBD1 (6 bases). The CDR3 is 18 residues long. Trimming shortened V by 5 bases and J by 0 bases, and 20 bases separated the two germline ends. The germline V gene encodes CDR1 SGHVS and CDR2 FNYEAQ. The CDR3 DNA is TGTGCCAGCAGCATCGGGACCTTAGGGGGTTATAGCAATCAGCCCCAGCATTTT. This translates into CASSIGTLGGYSNQPQHF.

The CDR3 protein is CASSVGLNYGYTF. CDR3 bases: TGTGCCAGCAGCGTAGGGCTAAACTATGGCTACACCTTC. This chain connects TRBV9 to TRBJ1-2; unclear D gene. The CDR3 has 13 amino acids. Trimming left V 0 bases short and J 2 bases short, with 5 bases between. Looked up from germline, CDR1 is SGDLS and CDR2 is YYNGEE.

The sample holds a few counts of this clone. The V and J genes are TRBV19 and TRBJ1-1, with D maybe TRBD1 (5 bases). Germline V gene sequence: CDR1 LNHDA, CDR2 SQIVND (reference sequence). Between the trimmed V and J ends, which lost 7 bases and 5 bases, there was a span of 14 bases. The CDR3 has 13 amino acids. The CDR3 nucleotides are TGTGCCAGTACGGACACCTGGGGGACTGAAGCTTTCTTT. It codes for CASTDTWGTEAFF.

This clone was found a few times. The CDR3 DNA reads TGTGCCAGCAGTTACCAGGGACAGAACTATGGCTACACCTTC. As protein: CASSYQGQNYGYTF. The V call is TRBV6-5, the J call TRBJ1-2; TRBD1 agrees at 7 bases. V shed 2 bases, J shed 2 bases, and the junction held 2 bases outside the gene matches. This CDR3 comprises 14 residues. CDR1 and CDR2 (germline): MNHEY, SVGAGI.

This rearrangement joins TRBV11-3 to TRBJ1-2; D may be TRBD1 (5 bases). V lost 5 bases and J 7 bases, leaving 11 bases between the germline ends. This CDR3 contains 12 residues. Germline CDR1 SGHNT, CDR2 YENEEA. The CDR3 here is CASSHGGTGYTF. The CDR3 DNA reads as TGTGCCAGCAGCCATGGGGGGACTGGCTACACCTTC.

The rearrangement joins TRBV27 to TRBJ1-1; no reliable D call. In germline, CDR1 is MNHEY, CDR2 SMNVEV (reference sequence). V shed 5 bases and J shed 6 bases, with 13 bases lying between them. The CDR3 has 13 amino acids. CDR3 bases: TGTGCCAGCAGTGCAACATTTCCCTCTGAAGCTTTCTTT. Amino acids: CASSATFPSEAFF.

The chain uses TRBV13 and TRBJ2-7; 8 bases are shared with TRBD1. J lost 3 bases, V lost 0 bases, and 1 base had no gene match. The CDR3 spans 14 residues. Germline V lookup: CDR1 PRHDT, CDR2 FYEKMQ (reference sequence). The CDR3 protein is CASSLGGTGYEQYF. CDR3 in DNA: TGTGCCAGCAGCTTAGGTGGGACAGGCTACGAGCAGTACTTC. Full variable domain (missing parts from reference TRBV13 and TRBJ2-7): AAGVIQSPRHLIKEKRETATLKCYPIPRHDTVYWYQQGPGQDPQFLISFYEKMQSDKGSIPDRFSAQQFSDYHSELNMSSLELGDSALYFCASSLGGTGYEQYFGPGTRLTVT.

The chain combines TRBV10-3 with TRBJ1-2, with D possibly TRBD1 on 6 matching bases. V was clipped by 3 bases and J by 2 bases, with 19 bases between them. The CDR3 sequence is 17 residues long. Germline V lookup: CDR1 ENHRY, CDR2 SYGVKD. The CDR3 sequence: CAISDPKWGAQNYGYTF. In DNA form, the CDR3 reads TGTGCCATCAGTGACCCAAAGTGGGGGGCGCAAAACTATGGCTACACCTTC.

This clone rates as medium-sized. This rearrangement joins TRBV11-3 to TRBJ2-3, with 10 nucleotides matching TRBD1. J was trimmed by 4 bases and V by 5 bases; bases with no gene match: 9. Germline assignment: CDR1 SGHNT and CDR2 YENEEA. This CDR3 is 16 amino acids long. The chain's CDR3 is CASSPTVGTGADTQYF. As DNA, the CDR3 is TGTGCCAGCAGCCCGACGGTCGGGACAGGGGCAGATACGCAGTATTTT.

V and J are TRBV7-9 and TRBJ1-5, with 8 bases lining up with TRBD1. CDR3 length: 16 amino acids. Germline assignment: CDR1 SEHNR and CDR2 FQNEAQ (reference sequence). The ends lost 8 bases at V and 0 bases at J; junction bases unmatched: 9. CDR3 sequence (DNA): TGTGCCAGCGCGCAGGGGACAGGTCTTAGCAATCAGCCCCAGCATTTT. As protein: CASAQGTGLSNQPQHF.

The rearrangement uses TRBV19 and TRBJ2-3; the D gene is possibly TRBD1 (7 bases). This CDR3 region has 13 residues. V was pared by 5 bases and J by 4 bases, with 10 bases between. Germline loops: CDR1 LNHDA, CDR2 SQIVND (reference sequence). CDR3 bases: TGTGCCAGTAGTGACAGGGACTCAGATACGCAGTATTTT. This encodes CASSDRDSDTQYF.

This sequence joins TRBV29-1 and TRBJ2-5; D tentatively reads TRBD1 or TRBD2 (7 bases each). Gene TRBJ2-7 matches the end of the DNA better, so the J call may be wrong. The CDR3 totals 16 residues. Germline V CDR1 and CDR2: SQVTM, ANQGSEA. CDR3 nucleotides: TGCAGCGCCCAAGGGGCAGGGGGGGGGCCGCCCTACGAGCAGTACTTC. Translating it yields CSAQGAGGGPPYEQYF.

The chain is built from TRBV6-5 and TRBJ1-1; D might be TRBD1 (6 bases). V gave up 4 bases and J gave up 4 bases, with 16 bases separating them. Germline CDR1 reads MNHEY; CDR2 reads SVGAGI. The CDR3 covers 15 residues. CDR3 nucleotides: TGTGCCAGCAGTTCCCTTCTAGGGGGGTTCACTGAAGCTTTCTTT. Its translation is CASSSLLGGFTEAFF.

The J gene is TRBJ2-5, the V gene TRBV12-5, with a weak D call TRBD1 (5 bases). The ends were cut back, 2 bases at V and 2 bases at J, with 6 bases in the middle. Per germline, CDR1 LGHNT and CDR2 FRNRAP. The CDR3 spans 13 residues. CDR3 loop: CASGLRQQETQYF. CDR3 DNA: TGTGCTAGTGGTTTGAGACAGCAAGAGACCCAGTACTTC.

Sample share makes this clone medium-sized. The rearrangement uses TRBV6-6 and TRBJ2-7; TRBD1 is a possible D gene (5 bases). CDR3 length equals 13 residues. In germline, CDR1 is MNHNY, CDR2 SVGAGI (reference sequence). Trimming took 6 bases from V and 1 from J, leaving 10 bases between them. CDR3 bases: TGTGCCAGCAGCGACAGCGCTTCCTACGAGCAGTACTTC. Residues: CASSDSASYEQYF.